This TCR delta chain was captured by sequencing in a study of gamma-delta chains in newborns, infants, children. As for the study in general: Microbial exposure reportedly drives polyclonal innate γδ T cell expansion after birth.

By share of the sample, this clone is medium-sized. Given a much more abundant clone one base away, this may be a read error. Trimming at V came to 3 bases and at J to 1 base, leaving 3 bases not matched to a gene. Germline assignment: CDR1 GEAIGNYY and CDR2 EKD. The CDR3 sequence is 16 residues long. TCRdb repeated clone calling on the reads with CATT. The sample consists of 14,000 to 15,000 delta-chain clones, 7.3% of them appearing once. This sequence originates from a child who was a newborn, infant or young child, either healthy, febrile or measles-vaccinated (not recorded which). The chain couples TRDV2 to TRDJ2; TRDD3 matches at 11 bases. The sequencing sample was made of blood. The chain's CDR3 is CACDVLGDILTAQLFF. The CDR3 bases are TGTGCCTGTGACGTACTGGGGGATATTTTGACAGCACAACTCTTCTTT.